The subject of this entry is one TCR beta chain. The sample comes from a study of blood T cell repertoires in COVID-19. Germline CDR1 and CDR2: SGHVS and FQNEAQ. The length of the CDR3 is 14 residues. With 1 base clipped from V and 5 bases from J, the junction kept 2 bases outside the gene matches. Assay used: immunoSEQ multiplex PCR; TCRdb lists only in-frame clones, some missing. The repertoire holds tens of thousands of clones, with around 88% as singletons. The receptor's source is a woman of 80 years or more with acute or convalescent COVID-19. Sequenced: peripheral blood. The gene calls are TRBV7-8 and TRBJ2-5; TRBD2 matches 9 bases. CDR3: CASSLGTSEETQYF. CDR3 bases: TGTGCCAGCAGCTTAGGGACTAGCGAGGAGACCCAGTACTTC. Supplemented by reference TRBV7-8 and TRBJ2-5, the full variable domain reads GAGVSQSPRYKVAKRGQDVALRCDPISGHVSLFWYQQALGQGPEFLTYFQNEAQLDKSGLPSDRFFAERPEGSVSTLKIQRTQQEDSAVYLCASSLGTSEETQYFGPGTRLLVL.